The 28 T cell receptor beta chains below all came from one sample that was sequenced in a study of shared clonotypes between healthy human individuals. CD45RO-negative CD8 cells positively selected for CCR7 made up the naive population, which excluded terminally differentiated effector memory CD45RA+ cells. Produced via immunoSEQ multiplex PCR; TCRdb's table is partial and in-frame only. This sample has around 1,900,000 clones, with about 93% found just once. The material sequenced was naive CD8+ T cells from PBMCs. The source of these receptors is a man between 18 and 29 years old in good health. Some clones in this sample may be carry-over from other donors' samples.

V and J are TRBV29-1 and TRBJ2-7, with D perhaps matching TRBD2 (6 bases). The germline CDR1 and CDR2 sequences are SQVTM and ANQGSEA. Trimming removed 7 bases from V and 2 bases from J, with 18 bases in between. The CDR3 contains 14 residues. DNA of the CDR3: TGCAGCGGGCTGGGCGGGGCCGAGCCCTACGAGCAGTACTTC. Encoded protein: CSGLGGAEPYEQYF.

The rearrangement links TRBV27 to TRBJ2-7; 9 bases are a match to TRBD1. CDR1 is MNHEY, CDR2 SMNVEV, per germline (reference sequence). This CDR3 is built from 16 residues. The J segment lost 4 bases and the V segment lost 2 bases, leaving 9 bases of the junction unmatched. The DNA of the CDR3 is TGTGCCAGCAGTTTAGCTTCCGGGACAGGGATATACGAGCAGTACTTC. The encoded protein is CASSLASGTGIYEQYF.

The chain recombines TRBV13 with TRBJ2-7; a possible D gene is TRBD2 (6 bases). Germline V gene sequence: CDR1 PRHDT, CDR2 FYEKMQ (reference sequence). Between the trimmed V and J ends, which lost 6 bases and 5 bases, there was a span of 14 bases. CDR3 length: 13 amino acids. CDR3 DNA sequence: TGTGCCAGCAGTCACAGGCGGGACCACGAGCAGTACTTC. Amino acids: CASSHRRDHEQYF. The whole variable domain, filled in from reference TRBV13 and TRBJ2-7, reads AAGVIQSPRHLIKEKRETATLKCYPIPRHDTVYWYQQGPGQDPQFLISFYEKMQSDKGSIPDRFSAQQFSDYHSELNMSSLELGDSALYFCASSHRRDHEQYFGPGTRLTVT.

The genes are TRBV7-8 and TRBJ1-1, with 7 bases matching TRBD1. Germline V gene sequence: CDR1 SGHVS, CDR2 FQNEAQ. The V and J ends lost 3 bases and 0 bases, in that order; junction bases with no gene match: 1. The CDR3 is 14 residues long. CDR3 in amino acids: CASSLGQLNTEAFF. In DNA form, the CDR3 reads TGTGCCAGCAGCTTGGGACAGTTGAACACTGAAGCTTTCTTT.

The chain joins TRBV30 to TRBJ1-6; D is unclear. Germline values: CDR1 GTSNPN, CDR2 SVGIG (reference sequence). CDR3 length: 12 amino acids. V lost 0 bases, J lost 8 bases, and 5 bases lay in between. This chain's CDR3 is CAWSVKDSPLHF. CDR3 bases: TGTGCCTGGAGTGTGAAAGATTCACCCCTCCACTTT. Combining the CDR3 with reference TRBV30 and TRBJ1-6 gives the whole variable domain SQTIHQWPATLVQPVGSPLSLECTVEGTSNPNLYWYRQAAGRGLQLLFYSVGIGQISSEVPQNLSASRPQDRQFILSSKKLLLSDSGFYLCAWSVKDSPLHFGNGTRLTVT.

V usage is TRBV1 and J usage is TRBJ1-4; TRBD1, as called in the table, went unchecked against the DNA. TRBV1 is termed a pseudogene. The CDR3 runs to 15 residues. The CDR3: CTSSLRGWANEKLFF. CDR3 DNA: TGCACCAGCAGCCTAAGGGGGTGGGCTAATGAAAAACTGTTTTTT.

The chain is built from TRBV25-1 and TRBJ1-5, with D hard to call. Per germline, CDR1 MGHDK and CDR2 SYGVNS. The CDR3 contains 16 residues. Deletions cut 4 bases from V and 2 bases from J, with 15 bases between. The CDR3 DNA follows: TGTGCCAGCAGTGGTTCGGATCCGGGCGGCAATCAGCCCCAGCATTTT. Translating gives CASSGSDPGGNQPQHF.

This clone appeared a single time. The chain links TRBV29-1 to TRBJ2-7; the match to TRBD1 covers 10 bases. Trimming cost V 4 bases and J 1 base; bases outside gene matches: 7. Germline V gene lookup returns CDR1 SQVTM and CDR2 ANQGSEA. CDR3 length: 15 amino acids. CDR3 sequence (DNA): TGCAGCGTTGGAACCCGGGACAGGGGTTCCTACGAGCAGTACTTC. Translated, it gives CSVGTRDRGSYEQYF.

Details on this clone: A single base is all that separates this from a far larger clone, so a read error is likely. The chain carries TRBV7-8 and TRBJ2-3, with D uncertain. V dropped 1 base and J dropped 5 bases, with 4 bases sitting between them. This CDR3 has 12 residues. Germline loops: CDR1 SGHVS, CDR2 FQNEAQ. The CDR3 here is CASSLEVDTQYF. The DNA for the CDR3 is TGTGCCAGCAGCTTAGAGGTAGATACGCAGTATTTT.

This chain joins TRBV27 and TRBJ2-7, with D uncertain. V lost 4 bases and J 3 bases, leaving 10 bases between the germline ends. Germline V CDR1 and CDR2: MNHEY, SMNVEV (reference sequence). This CDR3 spans 13 amino acids. CDR3 in amino acids: CASSSLRSYEQYF. For the CDR3, the DNA is TGTGCCAGCAGTTCACTTCGGAGCTACGAGCAGTACTTC.

The rearrangement links TRBV15 to TRBJ2-7; no definite D call. This CDR3 has 14 amino acids. CDR1 is LNHNV, CDR2 YYDKDF, per germline (reference sequence). V lost 5 bases and J lost 7, with 18 bases in between. The CDR3 DNA reads as TGTGCCACCAGCCTAAGCCTCGTTGGATATGAGCAGTACTTC. Its protein product is CATSLSLVGYEQYF.

The chain has TRBV27 and TRBJ2-7; D remains unclear. In germline, CDR1 is MNHEY, CDR2 SMNVEV (reference sequence). The ends were cut back, 6 bases at V and 2 bases at J, with 11 bases in the middle. The CDR3 is 13 amino acids. The CDR3 bases are TGTGCCAGCAGCCACCGGGCCCCCTACGAGCAGTACTTC. This encodes CASSHRAPYEQYF.

The chain carries TRBV27 and TRBJ1-2; D gene uncertain. Trimming removed 3 bases at V and 7 bases at J, with 15 bases between. The CDR3 has 14 residues. Germline loops: CDR1 MNHEY, CDR2 SMNVEV (reference sequence). The CDR3 region has the DNA TGTGCCAGCAGTTTCTCCCGGACTTCGGGTGGCTACACCTTC. This gives the protein CASSFSRTSGGYTF.

The sample holds one count of this clone. The chain has TRBV7-4 and TRBJ2-1, with 12 bases matching TRBD2. V dropped 5 bases and J dropped 3; count of bases not matched to a gene: 5. The CDR3 runs 16 residues. Germline V gene sequence: CDR1 SGHVT, CDR2 SQSDAQ. CDR3 amino acids: CASSRTSGTYYNEQFF. Written as DNA, the CDR3 is TGTGCCAGCAGCCGGACTAGCGGGACCTACTACAATGAGCAGTTCTTC.

The chain is built from TRBV6-5 and TRBJ2-1, with 9 bases matching TRBD1. The V gene's germline CDR1 is MNHEY and CDR2 SVGAGI. Trimming cost V 1 base and J 8 bases; bases outside gene matches: 6. The CDR3 length is 15 residues. The CDR3, as DNA: TGTGCCAGCAGTTACTGGGACAGGGAAGTCGATGAGCAGTTCTTC. Its translation: CASSYWDREVDEQFF.

The chain uses TRBV27 and TRBJ1-2; tentative D call: TRBD1 (5 bases). V lost 2 bases and J lost 8, with 15 bases in between. There are 14 residues in the CDR3. CDR1 MNHEY and CDR2 SMNVEV come from the germline V gene (reference sequence). The CDR3 here is CASSLGGALSGYTF. The CDR3 nucleotides read TGTGCCAGCAGTTTAGGGGGTGCTCTGAGCGGCTACACCTTC.

This sequence joins TRBV6-1 and TRBJ2-7; D unclear. From germline, CDR1 is MNHNS and CDR2 SASEGT. V was shortened by 1 base and J by 1 base, with 14 bases between the two germline ends. The CDR3 sequence is 16 residues long. CDR3 nucleotide sequence: TGTGCCAGCAGTGAAGATGTTGACTTTGCATCCTACGAGCAGTACTTC. It specifies CASSEDVDFASYEQYF.

The chain recombines TRBV5-4 with TRBJ1-1; possible D gene TRBD1, 5 bases. CDR1 and CDR2 (germline): SGHNT, YYREEE (reference sequence). The ends were cut back, 5 bases at V and 6 bases at J, with 11 bases in the middle. The CDR3 loop spans 12 amino acids. CDR3: CASSPGGAEAFF. CDR3 bases: TGTGCCAGCAGTCCGGGGGGAGCTGAAGCTTTCTTT.

This chain connects TRBV28 to TRBJ2-7, with D perhaps TRBD1 or TRBD2 (5 bases each). CDR1 is MDHEN, CDR2 SYDVKM, per germline. The CDR3 is 13 amino acids. V dropped 6 bases and J dropped 0 bases, with 9 bases sitting between them. The CDR3 DNA reads as TGTGCCAGCAGCTGGGACGACTCCTACGAGCAGTACTTC. It codes for CASSWDDSYEQYF.

The J gene is TRBJ2-1, the V gene TRBV28; 9 bases are a match to TRBD2. After removal of 3 bases from V and 6 bases from J, the junction contained 6 bases not matched to a gene. The V gene's germline CDR1 is MDHEN and CDR2 SYDVKM. The CDR3 is 15 residues long. CDR3 loop: CASSFTPGLANEQFF. The CDR3 bases are TGTGCCAGCAGTTTCACTCCGGGACTAGCCAATGAGCAGTTCTTC.

V gene TRBV27 combines with J gene TRBJ2-3; the match to TRBD1 covers 9 bases. The V gene end was trimmed by 5 bases and the J gene end by 5 bases; junction bases not matched to a gene: 11. The CDR3 runs 16 residues. CDR1 MNHEY and CDR2 SMNVEV come from the germline V gene (reference sequence). The CDR3 loop reads CASSPPRDRVRDTQYF. The CDR3 coding sequence is TGTGCCAGCAGTCCCCCCCGGGACAGGGTTCGAGATACGCAGTATTTT.

This clone was detected only once. The chain combines TRBV27 with TRBJ2-5; no definite D call. Germline V CDR1 and CDR2: MNHEY, SMNVEV (reference sequence). The CDR3 has 12 amino acids. V gave up 6 bases and J gave up 8 bases, with 13 bases separating them. CDR3 in amino acids: CASSNPLGTQYF. DNA for the CDR3: TGTGCCAGCAGCAACCCTCTTGGAACCCAGTACTTC.

About this clone: Other DNA sequences of this sample code for an identical CDR3. The rearrangement links TRBV9 to TRBJ2-7, with 10 bases fitting TRBD2. The germline V gene has CDR1 SGDLS and CDR2 YYNGEE. This CDR3 is 15 amino acids long. The V and J ends lost 3 bases and 2 bases, in that order; junction bases with no gene match: 5. The CDR3 spells CASSASGRGTYEQYF. The CDR3 DNA reads TGTGCCAGCAGCGCGAGCGGGAGGGGTACCTACGAGCAGTACTTC.

The rearrangement uses TRBV19 and TRBJ2-1; 8 bases are shared with TRBD1. V lost 3 bases and J lost 6; bases outside the gene matches: 4. The CDR3 loop spans 14 amino acids. The germline gives CDR1 LNHDA, CDR2 SQIVND (reference sequence). The CDR3 loop reads CASSIRQGRNEQFF. Written as DNA, the CDR3 is TGTGCCAGTAGTATTAGACAGGGGCGCAATGAGCAGTTCTTC.

On this clone itself: The sample holds other DNA sequences that translate to the same CDR3. V is TRBV27 and J is TRBJ2-7; 12 positions agree with TRBD2. The ends lost 2 bases at V and 1 base at J; junction bases unmatched: 3. The germline gives CDR1 MNHEY, CDR2 SMNVEV (reference sequence). CDR3 size: 16 residues. In nucleotides, the CDR3 is TGTGCCAGCAGTTTAGTTCTAGCGGGAGGGTCCTACGAGCAGTACTTC. Its protein product is CASSLVLAGGSYEQYF.

The rearrangement uses TRBV28 and TRBJ1-5; TRBD1 might be the D (6 bases). This CDR3 is 14 amino acids long. Germline-derived CDR1 and CDR2 are MDHEN and SYDVKM. V was clipped by 2 bases and J by 3 bases, with 8 bases between them. CDR3 DNA: TGTGCCAGCAGTTTACCAGGGGTCAATCAGCCCCAGCATTTT. It is translated as CASSLPGVNQPQHF.

This rearrangement joins TRBV6-5 to TRBJ2-3; D gene unclear. Trimming shortened V by 2 bases and J by 2 bases, and 14 bases separated the two germline ends. Germline V gene data show CDR1 as MNHEY and CDR2 as SVGAGI. This CDR3 has 16 residues. The CDR3 DNA sequence: TGTGCCAGCAGTTACGCCCTTGGGTCTTACACAGATACGCAGTATTTT. It encodes CASSYALGSYTDTQYF.

This clone has a single count. In DNA form, the CDR3 reads TGCAGCGTTGCGGACAGGGTTGGAACCGGAAACACCATATATTTT. It codes for CSVADRVGTGNTIYF. The chain joins TRBV29-1 to TRBJ1-3, with TRBD1 identical over 8 bases. There are 15 residues in the CDR3. With 4 bases clipped from V and 4 bases from J, the junction kept 9 bases outside the gene matches. Germline-derived CDR1 and CDR2 are SQVTM and ANQGSEA.